This T cell receptor beta chain was found in a study of regulatory T cells in long-lasting Graves disease. This clonotype was seen at least ten times. Assembly of TCR beta libraries relied on iRepertoire HTBI primers together with Arm-PCR of CDR3 regions. TCRdb used MiXCR to reprocess the multiplex PCR reads, holding one entry per CDR3 protein. The sample lists 390,000 or so distinct CDR3 sequences; 10% to 15% were seen once. CDR1 ENHRY and CDR2 SYGVKD come from the germline V gene. The CDR3 is made up of 14 amino acids. Losses at the gene ends were 10 bases for V and 5 bases for J; bases not matched to a gene: 8. The time point is: newly diagnosed GD, antithyroid drugs for less than 3 months. TCR sequences were obtained from RNA taken from PBMCs. The same sample was also studied in work on T cells in Graves' hyperthyroidism and ophthalmopathy.

This chain joins TRBV10-3 and TRBJ2-7; 13 bases agree with TRBD2. The sample consisted of peripheral blood mononuclear cells (PBMCs), taken at new diagnosis, from a patient treated with antithyroid drugs. The receptor's source is a woman between 18 and 29 years old with Graves disease. CDR3 sequence reads: CASGLAGVTHEQYF. The DNA of the CDR3 is TGTGCCAGCGGACTAGCGGGGGTTACCCACGAGCAGTACTTC.